What follows are 29 T cell receptor beta chains derived from one specimen sequenced in a study of shared clonotypes between healthy human individuals. Naivety among CD8 cells was defined by CD45RO negativity and positive CCR7 selection, thereby excluding terminally differentiated effector memory CD45RA+ cells. Sequenced by immunoSEQ multiplex PCR; TCRdb stores in-frame clones only, minus some. The table shows about 580,000 clones, with roughly 98% occurring only once. Source material: naive CD8+ T cells sorted from blood. The source is a man between 25 and 39 years old in good health.

The rearrangement uses TRBV7-2 and TRBJ2-1; D remains unclear. The CDR3 has 12 residues. The germline V gene encodes CDR1 SGHTA and CDR2 FQGNSA. V lost 5 bases, J lost 6 bases, and 8 bases lay in between. CDR3 region: CASSALGNEQFF. CDR3 nucleotide sequence: TGTGCCAGCAGCGCCCTCGGCAATGAGCAGTTCTTC.

The chain uses TRBV7-9 and TRBJ2-7; no firm D call. Germline V gene data show CDR1 as SEHNR and CDR2 as FQNEAQ (reference sequence). CDR3 size: 11 residues. V lost 8 bases and J lost 7, with 12 bases in between. Here the CDR3 DNA reads TGTGCCAGCCAGTCGATCGAGGAGCAGTACTTC. Amino acids: CASQSIEEQYF.

J is TRBJ1-1 and V is TRBV27, with D perhaps matching TRBD1 (5 bases). Trimming left V 2 bases short and J 2 bases short, with 15 bases between. The CDR3 runs 16 residues. CDR1 MNHEY and CDR2 SMNVEV come from the germline V gene (reference sequence). CDR3 nucleotides: TGTGCCAGCAGTTTACGGTGGGGGACCCAAAACACTGAAGCTTTCTTT. It translates to CASSLRWGTQNTEAFF.

This sequence joins TRBV15 and TRBJ1-5, with TRBD1 matching over 9 bases. J gave up 3 bases and V 3 bases, and 12 bases lay outside the gene matches. Per germline, CDR1 LNHNV and CDR2 YYDKDF (reference sequence). The CDR3 is 18 residues long. The CDR3 DNA sequence: TGTGCCACCAGCAGCCCCACCGGGACAGGGAGTAACAATCAGCCCCAGCATTTT. Translating it yields CATSSPTGTGSNNQPQHF. Supplemented by reference TRBV15 and TRBJ1-5, the full variable domain reads DAMVIQNPRYQVTQFGKPVTLSCSQTLNHNVMYWYQQKSSQAPKLLFHYYDKDFNNEADTPDNFQSRRPNTSFCFLDIRSPGLGDTAMYLCATSSPTGTGSNNQPQHFGDGTRLSIL.

The chain is built from TRBV9 and TRBJ1-1, with D unresolved. The CDR3 runs 14 residues. V was trimmed by 3 bases and J by 4 bases, leaving 13 bases between them. Germline CDR1 and CDR2: SGDLS and YYNGEE. DNA for the CDR3: TGTGCCAGCAGCGAAAAGGGAATACCCACTGAAGCTTTCTTT. It translates to CASSEKGIPTEAFF.

This chain joins TRBV4-1 and TRBJ2-5; D not resolved. Between the trimmed V and J ends, which lost 1 base and 1 base, there was a span of 7 bases. This CDR3 is 14 amino acids long. Germline CDR1 reads MGHRA; CDR2 reads YSYEKL. The CDR3 nucleotides read TGCGCCAGCAGCCAAGTACAGAGCCAAGAGACCCAGTACTTC. It translates to CASSQVQSQETQYF.

This chain uses TRBV1 with TRBJ1-4. TRBV1 is listed as a pseudogene. The CDR3 length is 14 residues. In DNA, the CDR3 is TGCACCAGCAGCCAAGAATGTGGTGGGATAAAACTGTTTTTT. Protein: CTSSQECGGIKLFF.

The J gene is TRBJ2-7, the V gene TRBV7-6, with 10 bases aligning to TRBD2. The junction had 4 bases not matched to a gene; V was cut back by 3 bases and J by 5 bases. Germline values: CDR1 SGHVS, CDR2 FNYEAQ. The CDR3 length is 14 residues. The CDR3 here is CASSLLAGADEQYF. The CDR3, as DNA: TGTGCCAGCAGCTTGCTAGCGGGAGCTGACGAGCAGTACTTC.

CDR3 coding DNA: TGTGCCAGCAGCTTGGCGGCGGGAGGCCACAGCTCCTACAATGAGCAGTTCTTC. It codes for CASSLAAGGHSSYNEQFF. This chain connects TRBV5-6 to TRBJ2-1, with 8 bases fitting TRBD2. Germline CDR1 and CDR2: SGHDT and YYEEEE. The CDR3 contains 18 residues. With V trimmed by 0 bases and J by 0 bases, 8 bases remained unmatched.

This clone was seen once. This sequence joins TRBV28 and TRBJ2-2, with 7 bases aligning to TRBD2. The length of the CDR3 is 15 residues. V lost 3 bases, J lost 4 bases, and 5 bases stayed unmatched. Germline CDR1 and CDR2: MDHEN and SYDVKM. CDR3: CASSLAGDPTGELFF. The CDR3 DNA sequence: TGTGCCAGCAGTTTGGCGGGAGACCCCACCGGGGAGCTGTTTTTT.

The chain recombines TRBV14 with TRBJ2-5, with TRBD2 matching 13 bases. The germline CDR1 and CDR2 sequences are SGHDN and FVKESK. This CDR3 has 16 residues. With 1 base clipped from V and 9 bases from J, the junction kept 8 bases outside the gene matches. The CDR3: CASSQAGLAGEIAQYF. CDR3 DNA sequence: TGTGCCAGCAGCCAAGCCGGACTAGCGGGAGAGATAGCCCAGTACTTC. Drawing the rest from reference TRBV14 and TRBJ2-5, the complete variable domain is EAGVTQFPSHSVIEKGQTVTLRCDPISGHDNLYWYRRVMGKEIKFLLHFVKESKQDESGMPNNRFLAERTGGTYSTLKVQPAELEDSGVYFCASSQAGLAGEIAQYFGPGTRLLVL.

CDR3 protein: CASSQRRPGQGVAFF. The DNA of the CDR3 is TGTGCCAGCAGCCAACGGAGGCCAGGACAGGGGGTGGCTTTCTTT. This chain connects TRBV28 to TRBJ1-1, with 10 nucleotides matching TRBD1. Trimming cost V 6 bases and J 11 bases; bases outside gene matches: 15. Looked up from germline, CDR1 is MDHEN and CDR2 is SYDVKM. The CDR3 runs 15 residues.

The V and J genes are TRBV14 and TRBJ2-1; no reliable D call. Germline loops: CDR1 SGHDN, CDR2 FVKESK. V was clipped by 1 base and J by 8 bases, with 12 bases between them. The CDR3 sequence is 14 residues long. CDR3 region: CASSQGIGPHEQFF. The CDR3 bases are TGTGCCAGCAGCCAAGGAATCGGGCCTCATGAGCAGTTCTTC.

The J gene is TRBJ2-7, the V gene TRBV27; 10 bases are a match to TRBD1. The CDR3 covers 12 residues. With V trimmed by 8 bases and J by 3 bases, 1 base remained unmatched. Germline V gene lookup returns CDR1 MNHEY and CDR2 SMNVEV (reference sequence). CDR3 in DNA: TGTGCCAGCGGACAGGGGGTCTACGAGCAGTACTTC. Its translation: CASGQGVYEQYF.

This rearrangement joins TRBV18 to TRBJ1-1, with D perhaps TRBD1 (5 bases). The V gene lost 4 bases and the J gene lost 1 base, with 13 bases spanning the gap. Germline CDR1 KGHSH, CDR2 LQKENI. The length of the CDR3 is 15 residues. The DNA for the CDR3 is TGTGCCAGCTCACAACGGACACCCACGAACACTGAAGCTTTCTTT. Amino acids: CASSQRTPTNTEAFF.

The chain couples TRBV14 to TRBJ2-7; D gene uncertain. Trimming stripped 4 bases from V and 3 bases from J, with 7 bases between. The CDR3 covers 12 residues. Germline V lookup: CDR1 SGHDN, CDR2 FVKESK. CDR3 DNA: TGTGCCAGCAGCCCAGAAAACTACGAGCAGTACTTC. It codes for CASSPENYEQYF.

The chain uses TRBV14 and TRBJ1-2; D gene ambiguous. V lost 1 base, J lost 0 bases, and 3 bases lay in between. The germline V gene has CDR1 SGHDN and CDR2 FVKESK. This CDR3 comprises 13 residues. CDR3 DNA sequence: TGTGCCAGCAGCCAAGTAGCTAACTATGGCTACACCTTC. Encoded protein: CASSQVANYGYTF. Full variable domain (rest looked up from reference TRBV14 and TRBJ1-2): EAGVTQFPSHSVIEKGQTVTLRCDPISGHDNLYWYRRVMGKEIKFLLHFVKESKQDESGMPNNRFLAERTGGTYSTLKVQPAELEDSGVYFCASSQVANYGYTFGSGTRLTVV.

V is TRBV4-1 and J is TRBJ1-1, with a tentative D call TRBD1 (6 bases). V was shortened by 0 bases and J by 0 bases, with 14 bases between the two germline ends. The CDR3 loop spans 17 amino acids. Germline loops: CDR1 MGHRA, CDR2 YSYEKL. The CDR3 reads CASSQDPGVPLNTEAFF. The CDR3 DNA follows: TGCGCCAGCAGCCAAGACCCAGGGGTGCCCCTGAACACTGAAGCTTTCTTT.

This rearrangement joins TRBV7-9 to TRBJ2-1; maybe TRBD1 (5 bases). CDR3 length equals 17 residues. Germline V gene sequence: CDR1 SEHNR, CDR2 FQNEAQ (reference sequence). The V and J ends lost 5 bases and 0 bases respectively, with 17 bases between them. CDR3 coding DNA: TGTGCCAGCAGCGGTACTTTGACAGTGAGCTCCTACAATGAGCAGTTCTTC. Its translation: CASSGTLTVSSYNEQFF.

The chain employs TRBV5-6 and TRBJ1-5; tentative D call: TRBD1 (5 bases). Germline-derived CDR1 and CDR2 are SGHDT and YYEEEE. Trimming stripped 1 base from V and 5 bases from J, with 13 bases between. The CDR3 has 15 residues. DNA of the CDR3: TGTGCCAGCAGCTTGTTCAGGGATGCCCATCAGCCCCAGCATTTT. This sequence encodes CASSLFRDAHQPQHF.

The chain joins TRBV6-5 to TRBJ1-2, with D tentatively TRBD1 (5 bases). The CDR3 sequence is 14 residues long. The V and J ends lost 7 bases and 1 base respectively, with 13 bases between them. The germline CDR1 and CDR2 sequences are MNHEY and SVGAGI. In nucleotides, the CDR3 is TGTGCCAGCACCCCGGGACCTCTTAACTATGGCTACACCTTC. Translating it yields CASTPGPLNYGYTF.

The DNA for the CDR3 is TGTGCCAGCAGCTTCCCCGGGACAGGGGAGGTCTATGAGCAGTTCTTC. The encoded protein is CASSFPGTGEVYEQFF. This chain joins TRBV11-2 and TRBJ2-1, with 10 positions matching TRBD1. CDR3 length: 16 amino acids. V shed 3 bases, J shed 8 bases, and the junction held 10 bases outside the gene matches. In germline, CDR1 is SGHAT, CDR2 FQNNGV.

Worth noting for this clone: Other DNA sequences from this sample encode an identical CDR3 as well. The rearrangement uses TRBV29-1 and TRBJ1-2, with unresolved D. The CDR3 is 13 residues long. Trimming removed 0 bases at V and 3 bases at J, with 8 bases between. Per germline, CDR1 SQVTM and CDR2 ANQGSEA. CDR3 coding DNA: TGCAGCGTTGAAGATCGTGACGACTATGGCTACACCTTC. The encoded protein is CSVEDRDDYGYTF.

The J gene is TRBJ2-1, the V gene TRBV7-8; TRBD1 matches 9 bases. Germline lookup yields CDR1 SGHVS and CDR2 FQNEAQ. V lost 4 bases, J lost 7 bases, and 5 bases stayed unmatched. The CDR3 extends over 14 amino acids. CDR3 sequence (DNA): TGTGCCAGCAGCTCTGGACAGGGGTTAAATGAGCAGTTCTTC. Its translation is CASSSGQGLNEQFF.

This chain connects TRBV10-3 to TRBJ2-7; 7 bases are shared with TRBD1. Trimming removed 3 bases from V and 6 bases from J; junction bases left unmatched: 8. CDR1 ENHRY and CDR2 SYGVKD come from the germline V gene. There are 14 residues in the CDR3. The CDR3 reads CAISDPGQEREQYF. In DNA form, the CDR3 reads TGTGCCATCAGTGACCCCGGACAGGAGCGCGAGCAGTACTTC.

As concerns this clone: One end of the junction fails to match germline, which may point to a read error. The chain links TRBV2 to TRBJ2-7; 10 bases map to TRBD1. Per the germline V gene, CDR1 is SNHLY and CDR2 is FYNNEI. The length of the CDR3 is 15 residues. The CDR3 DNA reads TGTGCCAGCAGAGAAGACAGGGGGCACAGCTACGAGCAGTACTTC. Translated: CASREDRGHSYEQYF.

V is TRBV2 and J is TRBJ2-4; maybe TRBD1 (5 bases). Looked up from germline, CDR1 is SNHLY and CDR2 is FYNNEI. The CDR3 loop spans 13 amino acids. The V gene lost 1 base and the J gene lost 7 bases, with 8 bases spanning the gap. The chain's CDR3 is CASSEGQGNIQYF. The DNA of the CDR3 is TGTGCCAGCAGTGAAGGTCAGGGTAACATTCAGTACTTC.

J is TRBJ2-2 and V is TRBV7-9; the D is unclear. CDR3 size: 13 residues. Germline CDR1 SEHNR, CDR2 FQNEAQ (reference sequence). V lost 4 bases to trimming and J lost 1 base, with 4 bases between them. The CDR3 spells CASSSMNTGELFF. CDR3 nucleotides: TGTGCCAGCAGCTCCATGAACACCGGGGAGCTGTTTTTT.

The count of this clone is one. This CDR3 is also generated by other DNA sequences in the sample. The J gene is TRBJ2-7, the V gene TRBV27; D uncertain. Germline V gene data show CDR1 as MNHEY and CDR2 as SMNVEV (reference sequence). This CDR3 is 14 amino acids long. V was cut by 8 bases and J by 6 bases, with 20 bases left in between. As DNA, the CDR3 is TGTGCCAGCTCCCGTCAGGTGGCTAGGCGCGAGCAGTACTTC. Protein sequence: CASSRQVARREQYF.